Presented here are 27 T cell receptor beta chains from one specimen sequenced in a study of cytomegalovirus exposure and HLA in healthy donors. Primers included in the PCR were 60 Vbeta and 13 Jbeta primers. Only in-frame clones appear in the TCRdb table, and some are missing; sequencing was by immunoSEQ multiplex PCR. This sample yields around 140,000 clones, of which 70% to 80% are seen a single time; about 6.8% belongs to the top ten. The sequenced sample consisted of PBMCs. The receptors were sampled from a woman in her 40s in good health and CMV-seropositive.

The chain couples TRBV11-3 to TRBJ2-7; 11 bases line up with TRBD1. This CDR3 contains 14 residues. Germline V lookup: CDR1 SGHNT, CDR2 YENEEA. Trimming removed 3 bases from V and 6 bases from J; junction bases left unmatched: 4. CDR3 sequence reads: CASSFPGQGVEQYF. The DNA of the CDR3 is TGTGCCAGCAGCTTTCCGGGACAGGGGGTCGAGCAGTACTTC. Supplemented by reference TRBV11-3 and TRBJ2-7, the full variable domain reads EAGVVQSPRYKIIEKKQPVAFWCNPISGHNTLYWYLQNLGQGPELLIRYENEEAVDDSQLPKDRFSAERLKGVDSTLKIQPAELGDSAVYLCASSFPGQGVEQYFGPGTRLTVT.

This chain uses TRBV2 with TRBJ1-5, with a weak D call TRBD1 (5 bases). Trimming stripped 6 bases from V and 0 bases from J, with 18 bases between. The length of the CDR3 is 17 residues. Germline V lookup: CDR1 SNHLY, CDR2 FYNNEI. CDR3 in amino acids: CASSSRLGRYSNQPQHF. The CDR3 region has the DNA TGTGCCAGCAGCTCGCGATTGGGGCGGTATAGCAATCAGCCCCAGCATTTT.

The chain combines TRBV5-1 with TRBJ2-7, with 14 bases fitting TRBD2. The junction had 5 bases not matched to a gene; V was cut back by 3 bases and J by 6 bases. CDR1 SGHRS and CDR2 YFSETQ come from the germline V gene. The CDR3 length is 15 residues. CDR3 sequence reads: CASSSGTSGSSEQYF. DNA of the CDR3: TGCGCCAGCAGCTCTGGGACTAGCGGGAGCTCCGAGCAGTACTTC.

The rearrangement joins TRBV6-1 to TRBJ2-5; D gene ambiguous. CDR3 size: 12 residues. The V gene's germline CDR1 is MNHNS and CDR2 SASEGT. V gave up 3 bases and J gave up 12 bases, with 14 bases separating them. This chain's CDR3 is CASSDQALGKYF. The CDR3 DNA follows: TGTGCCAGCAGTGATCAGGCCCTCGGAAAGTACTTC.

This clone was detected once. CDR3 amino acids: CAISESGGGRQFF. As DNA, the CDR3 is TGTGCCATCAGTGAGTCTGGGGGCGGGCGGCAGTTCTTC. The rearrangement joins TRBV10-3 to TRBJ2-1, with a possible D match to TRBD1 (6 bases). The CDR3 totals 13 residues. Trimming left V 0 bases short and J 12 bases short, with 12 bases between. Germline CDR1 ENHRY, CDR2 SYGVKD.

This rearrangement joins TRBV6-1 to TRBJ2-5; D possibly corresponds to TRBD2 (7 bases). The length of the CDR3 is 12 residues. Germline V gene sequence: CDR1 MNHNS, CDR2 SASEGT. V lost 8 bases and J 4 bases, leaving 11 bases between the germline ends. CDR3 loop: CASGGAGETQYF. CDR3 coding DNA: TGTGCCAGCGGGGGGGCGGGAGAGACCCAGTACTTC.

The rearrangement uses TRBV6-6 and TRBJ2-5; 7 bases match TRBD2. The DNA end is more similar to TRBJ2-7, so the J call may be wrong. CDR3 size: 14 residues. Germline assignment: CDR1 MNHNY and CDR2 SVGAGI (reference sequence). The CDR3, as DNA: TGTGCCAGCTCCACAGCGGGACCTCACTACGAGCAGTACTTC. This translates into CASSTAGPHYEQYF.

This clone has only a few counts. CDR3 nucleotide sequence: TGTGCCAGCAGCTCGCGGACTAGCGGGAGGCTGGGCGATGAGCAGTTCTTC. Translated: CASSSRTSGRLGDEQFF. This chain links TRBV11-3 with TRBJ2-1, with 14 bases that match TRBD2. CDR1 and CDR2 from the germline V gene are SGHNT and YENEEA. CDR3 length equals 17 residues. Trimming cost V 4 bases and J 8 bases; bases outside gene matches: 10.

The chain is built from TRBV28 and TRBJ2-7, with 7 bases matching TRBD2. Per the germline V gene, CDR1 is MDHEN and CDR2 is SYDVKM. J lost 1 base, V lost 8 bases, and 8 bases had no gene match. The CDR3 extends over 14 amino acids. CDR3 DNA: TGTGCCAGCTTGCGGGGAGGGTTATCCTACGAGCAGTACTTC. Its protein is CASLRGGLSYEQYF. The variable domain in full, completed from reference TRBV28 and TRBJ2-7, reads DVKVTQSSRYLVKRTGEKVFLECVQDMDHENMFWYRQDPGLGLRLIYFSYDVKMKEKGDIPEGYSVSREKKERFSLILESASTNQTSMYLCASLRGGLSYEQYFGPGTRLTVT.

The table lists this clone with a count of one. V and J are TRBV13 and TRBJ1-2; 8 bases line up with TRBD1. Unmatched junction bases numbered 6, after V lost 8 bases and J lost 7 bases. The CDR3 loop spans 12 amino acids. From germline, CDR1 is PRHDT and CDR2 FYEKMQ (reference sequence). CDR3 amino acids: CASGFDRGGYTF. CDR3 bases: TGTGCCAGCGGATTCGACAGGGGTGGCTACACCTTC.

The CDR3 spells CASAGLAGDRQYF. DNA for the CDR3: TGTGCCAGCGCCGGACTAGCGGGAGACCGGCAGTATTTT. The rearrangement links TRBV6-5 to TRBJ2-3; 13 nucleotides match TRBD2. Trimming at V came to 8 bases and at J to 11 bases, leaving 7 bases not matched to a gene. Germline assignment: CDR1 MNHEY and CDR2 SVGAGI. The CDR3 totals 13 residues.

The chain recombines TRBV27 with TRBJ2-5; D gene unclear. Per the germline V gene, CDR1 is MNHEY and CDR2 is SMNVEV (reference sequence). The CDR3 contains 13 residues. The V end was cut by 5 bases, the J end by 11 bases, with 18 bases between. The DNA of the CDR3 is TGTGCCAGCAGTCCCGGTACTCTTCGTGAGCAGTACTTC. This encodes CASSPGTLREQYF.

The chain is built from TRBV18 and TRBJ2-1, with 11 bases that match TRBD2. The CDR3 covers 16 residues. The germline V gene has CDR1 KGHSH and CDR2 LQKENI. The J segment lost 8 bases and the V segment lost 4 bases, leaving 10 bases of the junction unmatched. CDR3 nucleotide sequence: TGTGCCAGCTCACAGGTAGCGGGAGGGGCTGAGGATGAGCAGTTCTTC. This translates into CASSQVAGGAEDEQFF.

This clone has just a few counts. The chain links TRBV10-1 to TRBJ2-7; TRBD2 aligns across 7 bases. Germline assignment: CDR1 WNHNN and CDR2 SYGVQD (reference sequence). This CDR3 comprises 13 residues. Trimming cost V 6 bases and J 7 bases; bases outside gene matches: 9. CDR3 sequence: CASSAGASVEQYF. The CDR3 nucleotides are TGCGCCAGCAGCGCGGGAGCCTCGGTAGAGCAGTACTTC.

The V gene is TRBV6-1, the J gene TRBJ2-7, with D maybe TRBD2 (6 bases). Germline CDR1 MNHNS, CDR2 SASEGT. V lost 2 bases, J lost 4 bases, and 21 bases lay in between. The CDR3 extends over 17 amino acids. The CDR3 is CASSEIGWGENSYEQYF. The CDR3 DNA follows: TGTGCCAGCAGTGAAATTGGGTGGGGGGAGAACTCATACGAGCAGTACTTC.

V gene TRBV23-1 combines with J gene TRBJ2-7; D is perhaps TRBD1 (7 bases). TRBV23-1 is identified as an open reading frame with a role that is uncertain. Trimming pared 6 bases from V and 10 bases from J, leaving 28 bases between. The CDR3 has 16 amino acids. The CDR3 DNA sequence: TGCGCCAGCAGATCGCTCCCCTCGCGACAGGGAGGAGGCCAGTACTTC. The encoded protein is CASRSLPSRQGGGQYF.

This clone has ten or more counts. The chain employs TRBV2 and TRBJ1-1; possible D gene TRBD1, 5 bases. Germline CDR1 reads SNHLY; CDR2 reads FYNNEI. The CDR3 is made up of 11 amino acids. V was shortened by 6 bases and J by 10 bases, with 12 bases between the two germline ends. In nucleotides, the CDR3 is TGTGCCAGCAGATACTCGGGGGGAGCTTTCTTT. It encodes CASRYSGGAFF.

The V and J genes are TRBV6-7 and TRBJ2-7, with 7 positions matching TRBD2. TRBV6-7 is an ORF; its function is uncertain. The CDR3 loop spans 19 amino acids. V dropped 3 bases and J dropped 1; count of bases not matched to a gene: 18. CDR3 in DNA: TGTGCCAGCAGTTATCATACCCCCTCGGTGCGGGAGATGTCCTACGAGCAGTACTTC. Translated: CASSYHTPSVREMSYEQYF.

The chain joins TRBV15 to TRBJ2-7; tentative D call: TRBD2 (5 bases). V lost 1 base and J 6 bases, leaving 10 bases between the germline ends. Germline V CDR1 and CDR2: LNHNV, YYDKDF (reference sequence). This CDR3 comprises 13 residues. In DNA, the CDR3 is TGTGCCACCAGCAGAGCCCCGGGGTCCGAGCAGTACTTC. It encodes CATSRAPGSEQYF.

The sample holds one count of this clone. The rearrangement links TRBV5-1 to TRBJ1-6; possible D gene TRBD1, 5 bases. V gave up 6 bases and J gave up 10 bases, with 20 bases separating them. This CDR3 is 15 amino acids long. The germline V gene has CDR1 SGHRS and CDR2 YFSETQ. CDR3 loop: CASTLVGGDGSPLHF. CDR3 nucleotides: TGCGCCAGCACCCTTGTAGGAGGGGATGGGTCACCCCTCCACTTT.

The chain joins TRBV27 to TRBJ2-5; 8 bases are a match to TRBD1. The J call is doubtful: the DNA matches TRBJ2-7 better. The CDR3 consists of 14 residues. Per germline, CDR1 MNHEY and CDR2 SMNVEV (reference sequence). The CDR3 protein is CASSNRDRIYEQYF. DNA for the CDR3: TGTGCCAGCAGTAACCGGGACAGGATTTACGAGCAGTACTTC.

CDR3 loop: CASSLALEDTEAFF. CDR3 coding DNA: TGTGCCAGCAGCTTAGCGCTCGAGGACACTGAAGCTTTCTTT. This chain joins TRBV7-2 and TRBJ1-1; D ambiguous. V lost 0 bases, J lost 3 bases, and 8 bases lay in between. The CDR3 length is 14 residues. Germline CDR1 reads SGHTA; CDR2 reads FQGNSA.

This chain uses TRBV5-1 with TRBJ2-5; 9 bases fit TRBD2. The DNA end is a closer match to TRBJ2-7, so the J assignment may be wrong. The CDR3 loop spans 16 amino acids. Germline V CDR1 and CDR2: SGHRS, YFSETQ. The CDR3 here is CASSLAGLASSYEQYF. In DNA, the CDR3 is TGCGCCAGCAGCTTGGCTGGACTAGCGAGCTCCTACGAGCAGTACTTC.

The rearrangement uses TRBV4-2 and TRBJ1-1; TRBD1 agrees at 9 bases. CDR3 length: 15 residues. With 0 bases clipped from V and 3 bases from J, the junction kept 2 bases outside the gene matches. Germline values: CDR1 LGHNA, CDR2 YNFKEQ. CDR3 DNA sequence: TGTGCCAGCAGCCAAGAGGGACAGGGAGACACTGAAGCTTTCTTT. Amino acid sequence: CASSQEGQGDTEAFF.

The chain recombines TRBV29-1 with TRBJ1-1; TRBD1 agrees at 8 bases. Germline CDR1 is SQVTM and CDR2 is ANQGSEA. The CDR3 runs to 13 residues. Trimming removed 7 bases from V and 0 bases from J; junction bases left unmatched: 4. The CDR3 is CSARQGMNTEAFF. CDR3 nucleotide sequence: TGCAGCGCCAGACAGGGGATGAACACTGAAGCTTTCTTT.

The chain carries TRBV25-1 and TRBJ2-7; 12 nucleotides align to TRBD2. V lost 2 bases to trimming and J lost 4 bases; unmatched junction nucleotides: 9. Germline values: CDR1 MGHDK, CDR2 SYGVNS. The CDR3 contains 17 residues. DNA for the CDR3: TGTGCCAGCAGTGAACCAACTAGCGGGAGGCTTCCTTACGAGCAGTACTTC. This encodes CASSEPTSGRLPYEQYF.

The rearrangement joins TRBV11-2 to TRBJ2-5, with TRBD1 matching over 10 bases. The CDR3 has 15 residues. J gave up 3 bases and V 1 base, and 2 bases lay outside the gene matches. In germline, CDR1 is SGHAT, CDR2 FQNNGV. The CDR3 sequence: CASSLAGTGEETQYF. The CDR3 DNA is TGTGCCAGCAGCTTAGCAGGGACAGGGGAAGAGACCCAGTACTTC.